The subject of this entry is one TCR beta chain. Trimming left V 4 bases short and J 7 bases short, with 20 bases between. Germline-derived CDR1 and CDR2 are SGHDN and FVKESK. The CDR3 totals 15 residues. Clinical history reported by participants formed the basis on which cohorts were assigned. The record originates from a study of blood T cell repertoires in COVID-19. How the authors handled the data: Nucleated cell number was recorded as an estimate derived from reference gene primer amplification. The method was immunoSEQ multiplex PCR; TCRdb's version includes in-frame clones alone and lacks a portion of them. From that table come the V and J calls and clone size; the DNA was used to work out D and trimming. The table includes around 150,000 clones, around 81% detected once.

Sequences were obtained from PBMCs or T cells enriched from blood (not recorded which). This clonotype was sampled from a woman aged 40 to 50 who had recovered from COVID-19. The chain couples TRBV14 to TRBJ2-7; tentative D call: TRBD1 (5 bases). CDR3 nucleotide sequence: TGTGCCAGCAGCCTCAGACAGTCACGCAGGGTTGAGCAGTACTTC. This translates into CASSLRQSRRVEQYF.